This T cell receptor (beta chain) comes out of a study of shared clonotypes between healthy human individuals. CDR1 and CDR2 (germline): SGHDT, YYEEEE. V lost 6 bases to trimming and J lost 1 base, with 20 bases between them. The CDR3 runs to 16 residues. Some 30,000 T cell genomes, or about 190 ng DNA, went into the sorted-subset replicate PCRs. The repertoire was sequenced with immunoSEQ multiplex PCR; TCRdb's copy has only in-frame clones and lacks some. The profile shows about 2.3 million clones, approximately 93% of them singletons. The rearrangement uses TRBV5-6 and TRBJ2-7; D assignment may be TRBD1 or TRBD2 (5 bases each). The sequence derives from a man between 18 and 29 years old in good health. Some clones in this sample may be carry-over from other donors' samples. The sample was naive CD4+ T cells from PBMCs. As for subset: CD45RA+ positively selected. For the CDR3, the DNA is TGTGCCAGCAACCTCTATCCGGGACCGCCATCCTACGAGCAGTACTTC. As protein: CASNLYPGPPSYEQYF. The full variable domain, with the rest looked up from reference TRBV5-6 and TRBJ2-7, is DAGVTQSPTHLIKTRGQQVTLRCSPKSGHDTVSWYQQALGQGPQFIFQYYEEEERQRGNFPDRFSGHQFPNYSSELNVNALLLGDSALYLCASNLYPGPPSYEQYFGPGTRLTVT.